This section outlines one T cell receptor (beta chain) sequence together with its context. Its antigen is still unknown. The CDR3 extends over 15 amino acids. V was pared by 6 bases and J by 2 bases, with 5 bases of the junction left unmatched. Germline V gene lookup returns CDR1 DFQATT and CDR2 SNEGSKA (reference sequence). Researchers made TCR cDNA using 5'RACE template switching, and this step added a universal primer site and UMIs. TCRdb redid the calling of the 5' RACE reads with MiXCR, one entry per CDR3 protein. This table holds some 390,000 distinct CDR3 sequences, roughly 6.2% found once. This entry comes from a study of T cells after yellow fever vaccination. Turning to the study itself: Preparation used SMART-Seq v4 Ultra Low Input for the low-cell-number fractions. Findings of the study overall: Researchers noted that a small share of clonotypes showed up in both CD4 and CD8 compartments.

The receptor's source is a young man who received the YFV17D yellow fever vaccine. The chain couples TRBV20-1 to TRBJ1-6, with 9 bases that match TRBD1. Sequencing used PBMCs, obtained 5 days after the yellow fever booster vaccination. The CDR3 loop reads CSARDRVTYNSPLHF. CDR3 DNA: TGCAGTGCACGGGACAGGGTCACCTATAATTCACCCCTCCACTTT.